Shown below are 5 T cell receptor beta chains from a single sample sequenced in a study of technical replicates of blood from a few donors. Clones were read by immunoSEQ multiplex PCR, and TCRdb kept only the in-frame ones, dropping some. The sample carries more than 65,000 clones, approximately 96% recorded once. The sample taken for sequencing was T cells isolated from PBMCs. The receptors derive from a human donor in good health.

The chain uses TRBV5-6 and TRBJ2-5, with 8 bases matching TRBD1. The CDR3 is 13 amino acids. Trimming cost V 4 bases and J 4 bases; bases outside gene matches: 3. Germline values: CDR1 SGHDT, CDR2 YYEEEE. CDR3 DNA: TGTGCCAGCAGCCGGGACAGGAGAGAGACCCAGTACTTC. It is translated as CASSRDRRETQYF.

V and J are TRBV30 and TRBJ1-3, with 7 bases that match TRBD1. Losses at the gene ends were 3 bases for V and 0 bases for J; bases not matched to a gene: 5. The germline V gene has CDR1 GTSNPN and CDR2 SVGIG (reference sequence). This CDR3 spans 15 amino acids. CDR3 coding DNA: TGTGCCTGGAGCAAACAGGGGCCCTCTGGAAACACCATATATTTT. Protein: CAWSKQGPSGNTIYF.

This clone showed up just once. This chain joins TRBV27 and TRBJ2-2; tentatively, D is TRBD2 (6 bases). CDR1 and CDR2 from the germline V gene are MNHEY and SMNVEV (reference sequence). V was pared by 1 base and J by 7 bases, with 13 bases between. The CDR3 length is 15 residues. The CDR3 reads CASSLFDGSLGELFF. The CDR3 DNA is TGTGCCAGCAGTTTATTCGACGGGAGCCTCGGGGAGCTGTTTTTT.

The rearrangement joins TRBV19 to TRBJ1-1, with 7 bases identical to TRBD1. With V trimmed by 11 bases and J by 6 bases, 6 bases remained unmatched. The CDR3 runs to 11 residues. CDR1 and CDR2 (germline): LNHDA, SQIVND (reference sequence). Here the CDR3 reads CAGIRGAEAFF. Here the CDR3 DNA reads TGTGCCGGAATCAGGGGGGCTGAAGCTTTCTTT.

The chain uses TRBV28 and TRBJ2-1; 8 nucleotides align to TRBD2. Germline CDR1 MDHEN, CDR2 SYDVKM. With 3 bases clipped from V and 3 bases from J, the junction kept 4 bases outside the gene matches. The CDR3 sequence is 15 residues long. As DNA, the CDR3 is TGTGCCAGCAGTTTCCCTAGCGGGTACTACAATGAGCAGTTCTTC. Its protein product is CASSFPSGYYNEQFF.